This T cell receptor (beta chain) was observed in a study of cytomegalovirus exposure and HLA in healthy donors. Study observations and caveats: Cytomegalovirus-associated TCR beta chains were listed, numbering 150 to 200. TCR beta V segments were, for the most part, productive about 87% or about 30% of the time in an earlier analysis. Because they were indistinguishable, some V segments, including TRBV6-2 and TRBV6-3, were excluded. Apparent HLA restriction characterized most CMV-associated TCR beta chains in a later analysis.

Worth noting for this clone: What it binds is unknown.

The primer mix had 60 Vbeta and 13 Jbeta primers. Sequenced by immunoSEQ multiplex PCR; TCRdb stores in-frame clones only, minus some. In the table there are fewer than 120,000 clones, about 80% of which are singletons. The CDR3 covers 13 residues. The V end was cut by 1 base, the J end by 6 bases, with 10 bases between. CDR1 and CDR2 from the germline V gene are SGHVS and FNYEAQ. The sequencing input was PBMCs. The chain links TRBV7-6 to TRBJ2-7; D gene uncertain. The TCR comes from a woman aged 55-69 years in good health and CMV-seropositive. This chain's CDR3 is CASSLGRLGEQYF. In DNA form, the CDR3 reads TGTGCCAGCAGCTTAGGTAGGCTAGGCGAGCAGTACTTC. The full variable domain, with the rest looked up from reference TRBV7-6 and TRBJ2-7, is GAGVSQSPRYKVTKRGQDVALRCDPISGHVSLYWYRQALGQGPEFLTYFNYEAQQDKSGLPNDRFSAERPEGSISTLTIQRTEQRDSAMYRCASSLGRLGEQYFGPGTRLTVT.